Each of the 6 T cell receptor beta chains below was sequenced from the same sample in a study of blood T cell repertoires in COVID-19 (dated by TCRdb to the early 2020s). Receptors were amplified or captured by the immunoSEQ multiplex PCR assay. The immuneACCESS repertoire file appears here via TCRdb, limited to in-frame rearrangements. These files lack a portion of the clones; in checked studies, under half of the deficit traces to unresolved V genes, and the cause of the others is not known. This sample lists fewer than 500,000 clones; roughly 89% were detected once. 4.3% of the sample goes to the ten largest clones. Material: peripheral blood. The receptors derive from a young woman with acute or convalescent COVID-19.

J is TRBJ2-2 and V is TRBV30; the match to TRBD1 covers 8 bases. Germline V CDR1 and CDR2: GTSNPN, SVGIG (reference sequence). V lost 7 bases to trimming and J lost 4 bases; unmatched junction nucleotides: 5. The CDR3 has 13 residues. In nucleotides, the CDR3 is TGTGCCTTTTCGGACAGGGTCACCGGGGAGCTGTTTTTT. Translation: CAFSDRVTGELFF.

V is TRBV20-1 and J is TRBJ2-2; D unclear. The CDR3 spans 10 residues. Trimming took off 7 bases at V and 6 bases at J, with 6 bases between the two ends. Germline V gene lookup returns CDR1 DFQATT and CDR2 SNEGSKA (reference sequence). CDR3 DNA: TGCAGTGTACAAGCCGGGGAGCTGTTTTTT. The encoded protein is CSVQAGELFF.

The chain is built from TRBV5-4 and TRBJ1-6; 8 bases are a match to TRBD1. This CDR3 region has 14 residues. From germline, CDR1 is SGHNT and CDR2 YYREEE (reference sequence). With 3 bases clipped from V and 8 bases from J, the junction kept 4 bases outside the gene matches. The CDR3 bases are TGTGCCAGCAGCTCGGGACAGGCGTATTCACCCCTCCACTTT. Translated, it gives CASSSGQAYSPLHF. The variable domain in full, with the rest retrieved from reference TRBV5-4 and TRBJ1-6, is ETGVTQSPTHLIKTRGQQVTLRCSSQSGHNTVSWYQQALGQGPQFIFQYYREEENGRGNFPPRFSGLQFPNYSSELNVNALELDDSALYLCASSSGQAYSPLHFGNGTRLTVT.

The chain has TRBV5-1 and TRBJ2-2, with TRBD1 as a possible D gene (5 bases). CDR3 length: 15 residues. V shed 0 bases and J shed 1 base, with 7 bases lying between them. Germline V gives CDR1 SGHRS, CDR2 YFSETQ. The CDR3 DNA reads TGCGCCAGCAGCTTGGCACAGGTGAACACCGGGGAGCTGTTTTTT. Translated: CASSLAQVNTGELFF.

The gene calls are TRBV15 and TRBJ1-2; D ambiguous. Germline V gene lookup returns CDR1 LNHNV and CDR2 YYDKDF (reference sequence). Trimming took off 0 bases at V and 3 bases at J, with 11 bases between the two ends. This CDR3 comprises 15 residues. The CDR3 spells CATSRDQLRYYGYTF. The CDR3 bases are TGTGCCACCAGCAGAGATCAGTTAAGATACTATGGCTACACCTTC.

This chain uses TRBV4-1 with TRBJ2-7, with D possibly TRBD2 on 7 matching bases. The CDR3 contains 16 residues. Per the germline V gene, CDR1 is MGHRA and CDR2 is YSYEKL. Trimming stripped 0 bases from V and 2 bases from J, with 14 bases between. The CDR3 DNA sequence: TGCGCCAGCAGCCAAGAGGGCGGGGGCTCTACCTACGAGCAGTACTTC. Translated: CASSQEGGGSTYEQYF.